The 14 T cell receptor beta chains reported below all come from one sample, sequenced in a study of identical twins. One entry per CDR3 protein, called by TCRdb with MiXCR from the 5' RACE reads. The data show 210,000 or so distinct CDR3 sequences, more than 15% seen once. These data are also associated with another study on T cells expressing NK-cell markers.

The sequencing input was CD8+ T cells sorted from blood. Receptors were obtained from a woman aged 18-35 years in good health.

In its sample, this clonotype was seen a few times. This rearrangement joins TRBV6-5 to TRBJ1-1; D gene unclear. V lost 0 bases, J lost 8 bases, and 7 bases lay in between. Per the germline V gene, CDR1 is MNHEY and CDR2 is SVGAGI. This CDR3 region has 12 residues. This CDR3 reads CASSYSMTEAFF. DNA for the CDR3: TGTGCCAGCAGTTACTCGATGACGGAAGCTTTCTTT.

This clonotype was detected a few times. The chain employs TRBV20-1 and TRBJ2-7; D remains ambiguous. Germline CDR1 is DFQATT and CDR2 is SNEGSKA (reference sequence). Trimming left V 0 bases short and J 2 bases short, with 14 bases between. This CDR3 contains 15 residues. CDR3: CSARDPFYPPYEQYF. The CDR3 DNA is TGCAGTGCTAGAGATCCGTTTTACCCCCCCTACGAGCAGTACTTC.

The V and J genes are TRBV7-9 and TRBJ2-7, with 7 positions matching TRBD2. CDR1 and CDR2 (germline): SEHNR, FQNEAQ (reference sequence). V lost 2 bases, J lost 2 bases, and 3 bases stayed unmatched. The CDR3 consists of 14 residues. CDR3 sequence: CASSLSLAAYEQYF. CDR3 nucleotides: TGTGCCAGCAGCTTAAGCCTAGCGGCCTACGAGCAGTACTTC.

This chain connects TRBV9 to TRBJ2-1; D not resolved. V lost 3 bases and J 8 bases, leaving 21 bases between the germline ends. The CDR3 consists of 16 residues. Germline V gene sequence: CDR1 SGDLS, CDR2 YYNGEE. CDR3 coding DNA: TGTGCCAGCAGCGCCCAGCACACGCGCTCGTCTGATGAGCAGTTCTTC. Translating it yields CASSAQHTRSSDEQFF.

This clonotype was counted between two and nine times. The V call is TRBV6-4, the J call TRBJ2-3; TRBD2 matches 10 bases. V gave up 5 bases and J gave up 0 bases; unmatched junction bases: 2. The CDR3 runs to 15 residues. The germline gives CDR1 MRHNA, CDR2 SNTAGT. In DNA, the CDR3 is TGTGCCAGCAGTTTTAGCGGGGGGAGCACAGATACGCAGTATTTT. This codes for CASSFSGGSTDTQYF.

This clonotype has a handful of counts. This chain uses TRBV27 with TRBJ2-2; D is undetermined. Trimming shortened V by 6 bases and J by 0 bases, and 5 bases separated the two germline ends. The V gene's germline CDR1 is MNHEY and CDR2 SMNVEV (reference sequence). The CDR3 is 13 amino acids. This chain's CDR3 is CASSFTNTGELFF. CDR3 nucleotides: TGTGCCAGCAGCTTTACGAACACCGGGGAGCTGTTTTTT.

This clonotype appeared a few times. This chain joins TRBV7-2 and TRBJ1-1, with D possibly being TRBD1 (6 bases). With 5 bases removed from V and 3 bases from J, the gap between germline ends came to 10 bases. Germline lookup yields CDR1 SGHTA and CDR2 FQGNSA. The CDR3 totals 13 residues. CDR3 loop: CASSNPGDTEAFF. The CDR3 nucleotides read TGTGCCAGCAGCAATCCAGGGGACACTGAAGCTTTCTTT.

This clonotype was seen a handful of times. The rearrangement links TRBV20-1 to TRBJ2-1; D unresolved. V lost 4 bases and J lost 4, with 8 bases in between. The germline V gene has CDR1 DFQATT and CDR2 SNEGSKA (reference sequence). The CDR3 covers 12 residues. The CDR3 is CSANEDYNEQFF. The CDR3 bases are TGCAGTGCTAACGAGGATTACAATGAGCAGTTCTTC.

This clonotype was counted only a few times. This rearrangement joins TRBV5-1 to TRBJ2-7; 9 nucleotides align to TRBD1. The length of the CDR3 is 14 residues. V lost 5 bases and J lost 6; bases outside the gene matches: 9. Germline CDR1 SGHRS, CDR2 YFSETQ. This chain's CDR3 is CASRIGTGQIEQYF. CDR3 bases: TGCGCCAGCAGAATCGGGACAGGGCAGATCGAGCAGTACTTC.

This sequence joins TRBV4-1 and TRBJ2-7; D not certain. Trimming left V 1 base short and J 1 base short, with 5 bases between. Looked up from germline, CDR1 is MGHRA and CDR2 is YSYEKL. The CDR3 sequence is 13 residues long. The CDR3 DNA sequence: TGCGCCAGCAGCCAAGTCCAGTCCTACGAGCAGTACTTC. It encodes CASSQVQSYEQYF.

CDR3 sequence (DNA): TGTGCCAGCAGCCACCCCTCTGGGGACTCTGCAGCTTTCTTT. Its protein is CASSHPSGDSAAFF. The chain couples TRBV3-1 to TRBJ1-1, with TRBD1 as a possible D gene (5 bases). This CDR3 spans 14 amino acids. CDR1 and CDR2 from the germline V gene are LGHDT and YNNKEL (reference sequence). Trimming left V 3 bases short and J 10 bases short, with 18 bases between.

The rearrangement uses TRBV10-3 and TRBJ2-1; the match to TRBD2 covers 10 bases. The germline V gene has CDR1 ENHRY and CDR2 SYGVKD. The CDR3 consists of 16 residues. Germline trimming cut 2 bases from V and 5 bases from J; bases unmatched to any gene: 6. The CDR3 DNA reads as TGTGCCATCAGTGAGAAAGGGCTAGCGGGAGACAATGAGCAGTTCTTC. Translated: CAISEKGLAGDNEQFF.

This clonotype was recorded at least ten times. CDR3 loop: CASTQLAGALDTQYF. In DNA form, the CDR3 reads TGTGCCAGCACCCAATTAGCGGGAGCGCTTGATACGCAGTATTTT. The gene calls are TRBV7-2 and TRBJ2-3; 9 bases map to TRBD2. The CDR3 contains 15 residues. The V gene end was trimmed by 7 bases and the J gene end by 6 bases; junction bases not matched to a gene: 11. The germline CDR1 and CDR2 sequences are SGHTA and FQGNSA.

There are a few counts of this clonotype. The V gene is TRBV6-1, the J gene TRBJ1-3; D gene unclear. This CDR3 is built from 14 residues. CDR1 is MNHNS and CDR2 is SASEGT in the germline V gene. Between the trimmed V and J ends, which lost 4 bases and 4 bases, there was a span of 11 bases. DNA for the CDR3: TGTGCCAGCAGTGCGACTTTACAGGGAAACACCATATATTTT. Translation gives CASSATLQGNTIYF.